The source of this T cell receptor (beta chain) is a study of cytomegalovirus exposure and HLA in healthy donors (dated by TCRdb to about 2017). With respect to the entire study: According to an earlier analysis of 587 of the donors, roughly 180 million T cells yielded 117 million unique TCR beta sequences and approximately 300 Gb of sequence data. Typing coverage varied by locus: roughly 629-640 donors for A, B, C, DRB1 and DQB1; more than 500 for DQA1; approximately 570 for DPA1; some 470 for DPB1. An earlier analysis of approximately 500 of the donors applied high-throughput TCR beta sequencing to assess whether each TCR beta V gene segment acted as functional or pseudogenic. In a later genetic analysis, genome-wide SNP genotypes for about 60% of the 666 donors were used, and that subset was treated as a discovery cohort. The study combined high-throughput TCR immunosequencing, statistical association of individual TCRs with disease status, and machine learning to predict cytomegalovirus infection status. The study aimed to test whether cataloging public T cell receptors could reveal signatures of past pathogen exposure. An early release covering 550 to 700 HLA-typed donors comprised around 300 gigabases of sequencing data and approximately 85 million unique TCR sequences. Every discovery cohort repertoire had been produced on one sequencing platform. Among a few hundred genotyped donors of the cohort, an average of 235,054 unique TCR beta nucleotide sequences were sequenced per donor, about a sixth of them non-productive. The T cell repertoires of about 700 subjects were profiled by immunosequencing and related to cytomegalovirus serostatus. Class I and class II HLA loci were covered by the typing at four-digit resolution. A later analysis re-analyzed previously published TCR beta repertoires from approximately 700 donors and added high-resolution HLA genotyping to study TCR occurrence patterns. A separate validation cohort of 100 to 150 different subjects was used in addition to the roughly 640-subject first cohort. Donor age, sex, ethnicity and CMV serostatus were collected together with the repertoire data. Among the roughly 390 genotyped donors, about 85% belonged to the genetic ancestry cluster associated with self-reported Caucasian donors. Because of strong linkage in the cohort, roughly five DR-DQ haplotypes were treated as single units for association and clustering. Rather than using new phenotypic data, the later analysis identified candidate immune exposures from TCR beta sequences and from how often those sequences occurred across donors. Overall results and qualifications from the work: A later analysis found that HLA-associated TCR beta chains were more clonally expanded and had lower generation probabilities than equally common non-associated chains. Approximately 16 rarely observed V segments, including chromosome 9 orphons, were excluded from the earlier analysis of several hundred of the donors because counts were too low. The study listed around 160 TCR beta chains as associated with cytomegalovirus. A cluster of highly shared sequence variants was judged likely to represent a technical artifact of the sequencing pipeline. A later genetic analysis associated a missense DCLRE1C variant with V-gene and J-gene trimming of TCR beta chains, and an independent cohort replicated the association. Assigning TCR associations to individual alleles was difficult when HLA alleles, especially DR and DQ, strongly co-occurred. A further reported finding was that TCR beta sequences accurately predicted the HLA-A and HLA-B alleles for most subjects in the first cohort. For the cohort, immune exposure information was limited to CMV serostatus. Cytomegalovirus status was reported to be diagnosed by the classifier with high specificity and sensitivity in both the original and validation cohorts. In a later analysis, TCR association rates were found to vary across HLA loci, with the most associated TCRs seen for DRB1 alleles and the fewest for HLA-C alleles. Because HLA typing was missing for some donors at each locus, association tests included only the typed subset. A later genetic analysis reported fewer N-insertions in productive TCRs among donors in an Asian-associated ancestry cluster than the roughly 670-donor mean. In this cohort, only TCR beta chains were sequenced, and detectable features were limited by the absence of alpha or paired-chain data. In vitro tests confirmed that a few of the cytomegalovirus-associated TCR beta chains recognize cytomegalovirus antigens. In a later analysis, several top co-occurrence clusters were reported to appear linked to parvovirus B19, influenza, CMV and Epstein-Barr virus. Specific HLA alleles were associated with 15,000 to 20,000 TCR beta sequences at a false discovery rate of 0.05 in a later analysis. According to a later analysis, most CMV-associated TCR beta chains appeared to be HLA-restricted, and the HLA associations seemed to be driven largely by CMV exposure. Linkage disequilibrium might explain the correlated functional status among segregating V segments, but an unknown experimental factor could not be excluded. In an earlier analysis of a few hundred of the donors, most TCR beta V segments were observed in productive rearrangements about 90% or about 30% of the time, broadly matching IMGT annotations. While some public TCRs were present in many individuals, most TCR sequences turned up only very rarely across donors. Presence/absence analyses assumed roughly uniform sequencing depth across donors, an assumption that may not hold. The authors suggested that the approach could potentially be extended to other disease states and immunological phenotypes. Some IMGT-functional V segments, including TRBV6-2 and TRBV6-3, could not be told apart with the 87-base-pair reads, so those segments were excluded.

The library was made by the immunoSEQ multiplex PCR assay. For the multiplex PCR, a mixture combining 60 forward primers for TCR Vbeta segments and 13 reverse primers for TCR Jbeta segments was used. The CDR3 region of rearranged TCR beta genes was amplified from genomic DNA with a multiplex PCR assay. On the Illumina HiSeq System, the amplified TCR beta libraries were sequenced as 87-base-pair reads. The study's own analysis went as follows. A later analysis counted some 80 million unique TCR beta chains across the 550 to 800 repertoires, and 10 million to 12 million of these chains were shared by at least two donors. A nearest-neighbor algorithm error-corrected the raw reads and collapsed the reads into unique sequences, merging closely related sequences to remove PCR and sequencing errors. To assign V, D and J gene segments, CDR3 sequences were aligned to IMGT reference sequences. Each retained sequence needed at least a six-nucleotide match to both a V gene segment and a J gene segment. Rearrangements were classified as productive when the CDR3 lacked stop codons and remained in frame with V and J, and all other rearrangements were classified as non-productive. CDR3 was defined by IMGT convention, running from the second conserved V-encoded cysteine to the conserved J-encoded phenylalanine. The earlier analysis of approximately 500 of the donors excluded sequences that lacked an unambiguous match to a single V gene segment. In an earlier analysis of several hundred of the donors, V segments were called functional above 56.7% productive rearrangements and were called segregating when the between-donor standard deviation exceeded 5%. A statistical classification framework was built to diagnose cytomegalovirus status from the catalog of TCR beta chain sequences. In a later analysis, TCR nucleotide sequences were compared against IMGT/GENE-DB human TR gene sequences so that V and J genes could be assigned. In a later analysis, CDR3 sequences and most-parsimonious VDJ recombination scenarios were assigned using the TCRdist pipeline. A later analysis defined each TCR beta chain by its CDR3 amino acid sequence plus V-gene family, and excluded reads lacking a unique V-gene family. To address suspected cross-contamination and a sequencing artifact, a later analysis removed a few hundred highly shared, low-generation-probability nucleotide sequences. A later analysis calculated a clonal expansion index for each public chain from normalized within-repertoire ranks of inferred template counts. In a later analysis, generation probabilities were computed with a VDJ recombination model fitted to out-of-frame rearrangements, and the resulting probabilities were checked against IGoR. A later analysis scored TCR-TCR, TCR-HLA and TCR-CMV co-occurrence with hypergeometric tests, applying a repertoire-size bias correction to TCR pairs. In a later analysis, false discovery rates were estimated by permuting HLA or CMV assignments 20 times. In a later analysis, co-occurring TCRs were grouped with DBSCAN, and TCRdist sequence similarity was added when clustering was performed within HLA-allele-positive subsets. Co-occurrence clustering excluded repertoires with fewer than 30,000 or more than 120,000 public chains, plus five with anomalous nucleotide sharing. TCRdb holds this immuneACCESS table with in-frame rearrangements only. Some clones are missing; in checked studies, unresolved V genes explain under half, and the rest has no known cause. V, J and clone size are taken as reported in that table, and D and trimming were inferred from the DNA itself. Here the sample has about 180,000 clones; about 80% occur a single time. About 2.2% of the sample is held by the ten biggest clonotypes.

The cohort consisted of hundreds of healthy bone marrow donors. At the time of sampling, all cohort members were nominally healthy, though unrecorded immune exposures were likely present. The donor was CMV seronegative and belonged to the group of over 300 seronegative cohort members. A peripheral blood sample was collected from each donor, and TCR beta sequencing was performed on peripheral blood mononuclear cells. The Qiagen DNeasy Blood Extraction Kit was used to extract genomic DNA from the blood cell samples. The CDR3 goes from the cysteine to the phenylalanine over 13 residues. Of all the DNA, just the CDR3 is kept, 39 bases in frame from base 1. CDR1 and CDR2, per the germline V gene, are SGHVS and FQNEAQ. A distance of 9 bases separates the germline ends of V and J, which lose 1 base and 5 bases respectively. Of note for this clone: Which antigen it targets is not known. Qualities for individual bases were not recorded, and no much larger clone is one base off. This sample includes further DNA sequences coding for the same CDR3.

The material sequenced was PBMCs. The chain is assembled from TRBV7-8 and TRBJ2-7; TRBD1 is a possible D gene, resting on 5 matching bases. This TCR came from a woman aged 25 to 45 in good health and CMV-seronegative. The CDR3 region reads CASSLGQGNEQYF. The sequence in DNA is TGTGCCAGCAGCTTAGGCCAGGGTAACGAGCAGTACTTC.